Shown below are 21 T cell receptor beta chains from a single sample sequenced in a study of neoadjuvant anti-PD-1 for oral cavity cancer. Data came from immunoSEQ multiplex PCR; TCRdb stores just in-frame clones and leaves some out. The table has around 17,000 clones, about two thirds seen once. Here the sequenced sample was PBMCs, taken before nivolumab (anti-PD-1) treatment. These receptors all come from a person aged 35-79 years with oral cavity squamous cell carcinoma.

Here the CDR3 reads CASSLEAGTSDSYEQYF. The CDR3 DNA reads TGCGCCAGCAGCTTGGAAGCTGGGACTAGCGACTCCTACGAGCAGTACTTC. The gene calls are TRBV5-1 and TRBJ2-7; 10 bases are a match to TRBD2. The CDR3 has 17 residues. Unmatched junction bases numbered 6, after V lost 0 bases and J lost 0 bases. Per the germline V gene, CDR1 is SGHRS and CDR2 is YFSETQ.

V usage is TRBV30 and J usage is TRBJ2-5, with 11 bases fitting TRBD2. Germline lookup yields CDR1 GTSNPN and CDR2 SVGIG (reference sequence). The CDR3 length is 15 residues. V trimming: 4 bases; J trimming: 1 base; junction bases outside the gene matches: 5. CDR3 sequence reads: CAWTPGLAAQETQYF. The CDR3 DNA reads TGTGCCTGGACACCGGGACTAGCGGCCCAAGAGACCCAGTACTTC.

This clone has only a few counts. This rearrangement joins TRBV7-9 to TRBJ2-3, with D uncertain. The germline V gene encodes CDR1 SEHNR and CDR2 FQNEAQ (reference sequence). CDR3 length: 11 amino acids. Trimming removed 2 bases from V and 3 bases from J, with 0 bases in between. The CDR3 DNA reads as TGTGCCAGCAGCTTAACAGATACGCAGTATTTT. It specifies CASSLTDTQYF.

This clone was detected once. The chain uses TRBV5-1 and TRBJ2-2, with D perhaps matching TRBD1 or TRBD2 (5 bases each). Trimming took off 7 bases at V and 1 base at J, with 14 bases between the two ends. CDR1 is SGHRS, CDR2 YFSETQ, per germline. CDR3 length: 15 amino acids. The CDR3 sequence is CASSSGTENTGELFF. The DNA for the CDR3 is TGCGCCAGCTCCTCTGGGACGGAGAACACCGGGGAGCTGTTTTTT.

This clone was seen more than once but under ten times. The rearrangement links TRBV19 to TRBJ2-3; 16 bases are shared with TRBD2. The junction had 8 bases not matched to a gene; V was cut back by 5 bases and J by 6 bases. The CDR3 runs 17 residues. The germline CDR1 and CDR2 sequences are LNHDA and SQIVND (reference sequence). CDR3 in amino acids: CASSPSGGLAGGDTQYF. The CDR3 DNA reads TGTGCCAGTAGTCCCTCGGGGGGACTAGCGGGAGGGGATACGCAGTATTTT. Full variable domain (remainder filled in from reference TRBV19 and TRBJ2-3): DGGITQSPKYLFRKEGQNVTLSCEQNLNHDAMYWYRQDPGQGLRLIYYSQIVNDFQKGDIAEGYSVSREKKESFPLTVTSAQKNPTAFYLCASSPSGGLAGGDTQYFGPGTRLTVL.

The V gene is TRBV15, the J gene TRBJ2-7, with TRBD1 identical over 7 bases. The V segment lost 1 base and the J segment 2 bases; nucleotides outside the gene matches: 2. The germline gives CDR1 LNHNV, CDR2 YYDKDF (reference sequence). This CDR3 comprises 14 residues. CDR3 bases: TGTGCCACCAGCAGAGGACAGGGAACCTACGAGCAGTACTTC. It encodes CATSRGQGTYEQYF.

The chain links TRBV5-5 to TRBJ2-7; TRBD2 is a possible D gene (6 bases). CDR1 and CDR2 from the germline V gene are SGHKS and YYEKEE (reference sequence). The germline V and J ends were trimmed by 4 bases and 3 bases, with 14 bases remaining between them. The CDR3 is 14 amino acids. CDR3 residues: CASSTGTGLYEQYF. The CDR3 coding sequence is TGTGCCAGCAGCACCGGGACGGGACTCTACGAGCAGTACTTC.

The genes are TRBV19 and TRBJ1-3; TRBD1 might be the D (5 bases). Germline loops: CDR1 LNHDA, CDR2 SQIVND (reference sequence). The CDR3 covers 15 residues. The V end was cut by 6 bases, the J end by 4 bases, with 16 bases between. The CDR3 nucleotides read TGTGCCAGTAGATCCGGGACGGGGAACGGAAACACCATATATTTT. Its protein product is CASRSGTGNGNTIYF.

The genes are TRBV7-8 and TRBJ2-5; a possible D gene is TRBD1 (7 bases). Per the germline V gene, CDR1 is SGHVS and CDR2 is FQNEAQ. This CDR3 has 14 residues. Trimming stripped 6 bases from V and 2 bases from J, with 13 bases between. The CDR3 sequence: CASRRDRAQETQYF. In DNA, the CDR3 is TGTGCCAGCAGGCGGGACAGAGCACAAGAGACCCAGTACTTC.

This chain joins TRBV6-5 and TRBJ2-7, with D uncertain. The V gene lost 5 bases and the J gene lost 1 base, with 9 bases spanning the gap. There are 13 residues in the CDR3. The V gene's germline CDR1 is MNHEY and CDR2 SVGAGI. The CDR3, as DNA: TGTGCCAGCAGTAAGGGAATTTCCTACGAGCAGTACTTC. Encoded protein: CASSKGISYEQYF.

The rearrangement joins TRBV2 to TRBJ1-1; no definite D call. Trimming left V 2 bases short and J 4 bases short, with 8 bases between. This CDR3 contains 13 residues. Germline V gives CDR1 SNHLY, CDR2 FYNNEI. CDR3 protein: CASSEQAGTEAFF. CDR3 DNA sequence: TGTGCCAGCAGTGAACAGGCTGGCACTGAAGCTTTCTTT.

This sequence joins TRBV28 and TRBJ1-5, with TRBD1 as a possible D gene (6 bases). CDR3 size: 12 residues. Germline CDR1 is MDHEN and CDR2 is SYDVKM. V was shortened by 8 bases and J by 4 bases, with 9 bases between the two germline ends. CDR3 sequence: CASWQGNQPQHF. CDR3 DNA: TGTGCCAGCTGGCAGGGGAATCAGCCCCAGCATTTT.

The V gene is TRBV30, the J gene TRBJ2-5, with TRBD1 as a possible D gene (5 bases). The CDR3 loop spans 21 amino acids. V was clipped by 1 base and J by 4 bases, with 34 bases between them. CDR1 GTSNPN and CDR2 SVGIG come from the germline V gene (reference sequence). CDR3 sequence (DNA): TGTGCCTGGAGTGGAATGCTAACACAGGTGGGGATGGCCCTTGAACGAGAGACCCAGTACTTC. Its protein product is CAWSGMLTQVGMALERETQYF.

The rearrangement links TRBV11-1 to TRBJ2-1; D gene ambiguous. The CDR3 has 13 residues. Looked up from germline, CDR1 is SGHAT and CDR2 is FQDESV (reference sequence). The V end lost 4 bases, the J end lost 2 bases, and 6 bases lay between the germline ends. Here the CDR3 DNA reads TGTGCCAGCAGCTCCGCCCCCTACAATGAGCAGTTCTTC. This sequence encodes CASSSAPYNEQFF.

The V gene is TRBV5-1, the J gene TRBJ2-3, with D tentatively TRBD1 or TRBD2 (6 bases each). This CDR3 comprises 16 residues. CDR1 is SGHRS, CDR2 YFSETQ, per germline. The V end lost 3 bases, the J end lost 0 bases, and 14 bases lay between the germline ends. In DNA, the CDR3 is TGCGCCAGCAGCTCTGGAGGGGGAGAAAGCACAGATACGCAGTATTTT. It codes for CASSSGGGESTDTQYF.

The chain is built from TRBV4-2 and TRBJ2-1, with 12 bases fitting TRBD2. CDR3 length equals 16 residues. The germline CDR1 and CDR2 sequences are LGHNA and YNFKEQ. After removal of 2 bases from V and 7 bases from J, the junction contained 6 bases not matched to a gene. CDR3 DNA: TGTGCCAGCAGCCAATTCGGTGGACTAGCGGGGAATGAGCAGTTCTTC. It codes for CASSQFGGLAGNEQFF.

This chain joins TRBV5-1 and TRBJ2-1, with TRBD2 matching over 8 bases. CDR1 and CDR2 (germline): SGHRS, YFSETQ. The V gene end was trimmed by 3 bases and the J gene end by 8 bases; junction bases not matched to a gene: 10. There are 15 residues in the CDR3. The CDR3 here is CASSSSGTRSHEQFF. CDR3 nucleotides: TGCGCCAGCAGCTCCTCCGGGACTAGGAGCCATGAGCAGTTCTTC.

The CDR3 reads CASSPPGRLTGEAFF. The CDR3 DNA follows: TGTGCCAGCAGCCCTCCTGGACGGCTTACAGGTGAAGCTTTCTTT. This rearrangement joins TRBV5-5 to TRBJ1-1; tentatively, D is TRBD1 (5 bases). The CDR3 consists of 15 residues. Germline CDR1 and CDR2: SGHKS and YYEKEE (reference sequence). V shed 4 bases and J shed 7 bases, with 20 bases lying between them.

V is TRBV19 and J is TRBJ2-7, with D uncertain. With 5 bases removed from V and 3 bases from J, the gap between germline ends came to 11 bases. CDR3 length equals 13 residues. Per the germline V gene, CDR1 is LNHDA and CDR2 is SQIVND (reference sequence). In nucleotides, the CDR3 is TGTGCCAGTAGTTTAACCCCCGACTACGAGCAGTACTTC. The encoded protein is CASSLTPDYEQYF.

This rearrangement joins TRBV27 to TRBJ1-2, with 10 bases fitting TRBD1. Looked up from germline, CDR1 is MNHEY and CDR2 is SMNVEV (reference sequence). The length of the CDR3 is 14 residues. J lost 7 bases, V lost 8 bases, and 10 bases had no gene match. The CDR3 spells CASGPDRGVIGYTF. In nucleotides, the CDR3 is TGTGCCAGCGGCCCGGACAGGGGGGTTATTGGCTACACCTTC.

With respect to this clone: Germline and junction disagree at one end, which may indicate a read error. The V call is TRBV7-3, the J call TRBJ2-1; D is tentatively TRBD1 or TRBD2 (5 bases each). This CDR3 is built from 14 residues. CDR1 and CDR2 (germline): SGHTA, FQGTGA. The CDR3 DNA is TGTGCCAGCAGCCTAACGGGACCCCGAACTGAGCAGTTCTTC. Its protein is CASSLTGPRTEQFF.